This TCR beta chain was identified in a study of blood T cell repertoires in COVID-19. Study in general: The origin of the acute and convalescent COVID-19 samples was the United States, Italy and Spain. T cells, B-cell-depleted T cells, or PBMCs provided the cDNA or gDNA that served as material.

Profiled with immunoSEQ multiplex PCR; TCRdb holds only in-frame clones, not every one. The sample holds under 250,000 clones, about 83% seen once. Germline loops: CDR1 MNHEY, CDR2 SVGAGI. The CDR3 has 15 amino acids. This chain links TRBV6-5 with TRBJ2-7; weak D call: TRBD1 (5 bases). Material: peripheral blood. The TCR comes from a woman between 40 and 50 years old who had recovered from COVID-19. The CDR3 here is CVSSSSGAVSDGQYF. The CDR3, as DNA: TGTGTCTCCAGCAGTAGTGGGGCCGTCAGCGACGGGCAGTACTTC.